This passage covers 7 T cell receptor beta chains from one sample sequenced in a study of T-cell reconstitution after alpha-beta-depleted transplantation in children. Construction of the TCRbeta library involved unique molecular identifiers. From the PCR reads, TCRdb called clonotypes with MiXCR, one entry per CDR3 protein. The table lists fewer than 750,000 distinct CDR3 sequences, 27% of them singletons. Sequencing used PBMCs, obtained before TCRalphabeta/CD19-depleted stem cell transplant. The source of these receptors is a boy under two years old with Wiskott-Aldrich syndrome, due to receive a stem cell transplant.

The chain recombines TRBV5-6 with TRBJ2-7; 9 nucleotides align to TRBD1. This CDR3 contains 13 residues. The germline V gene encodes CDR1 SGHDT and CDR2 YYEEEE. V dropped 5 bases and J dropped 3; count of bases not matched to a gene: 3. CDR3: CASSRDRVYEQYF. CDR3 nucleotide sequence: TGTGCCAGCAGTCGGGACAGGGTCTACGAGCAGTACTTC.

The V and J genes are TRBV5-1 and TRBJ2-2, with 8 bases identical to TRBD1. In germline, CDR1 is SGHRS, CDR2 YFSETQ. The V and J ends lost 7 bases and 2 bases, in that order; junction bases with no gene match: 7. This CDR3 has 15 residues. The CDR3 nucleotides are TGCGCCAGCGGATTGACAGGGGCTAACACCGGGGAGCTGTTTTTT. The encoded protein is CASGLTGANTGELFF.

This rearrangement joins TRBV15 to TRBJ2-7; D ambiguous. Germline CDR1 and CDR2: LNHNV and YYDKDF (reference sequence). Trimming took 0 bases from V and 4 from J, leaving 7 bases between them. The CDR3 is 13 residues long. For the CDR3, the DNA is TGTGCCACCAGCAGAGAACCAGATTACGAGCAGTACTTC. Translated, it gives CATSREPDYEQYF.

This clonotype was detected only a few times. This chain joins TRBV7-9 and TRBJ2-2; 8 bases fit TRBD2. The V gene end was trimmed by 4 bases and the J gene end by 5 bases; junction bases not matched to a gene: 6. Germline V lookup: CDR1 SEHNR, CDR2 FQNEAQ (reference sequence). This CDR3 is built from 15 residues. CDR3 amino acids: CASSSKRERTGELFF. The DNA of the CDR3 is TGTGCCAGCAGCTCGAAGCGGGAGAGGACCGGGGAGCTGTTTTTT.

The V gene is TRBV7-8, the J gene TRBJ2-1; tentative D call: TRBD1 (6 bases). CDR1 is SGHVS, CDR2 FQNEAQ, per germline. The CDR3 is 15 amino acids. V lost 2 bases to trimming and J lost 2 bases, with 10 bases between them. The CDR3 region has the DNA TGTGCCAGCAGCTTATACGGGACACCCTACAATGAGCAGTTCTTC. This encodes CASSLYGTPYNEQFF.

J is TRBJ2-3 and V is TRBV5-1; a possible D gene is TRBD1 (5 bases). V was clipped by 5 bases and J by 0 bases, with 13 bases between them. The CDR3 runs to 15 residues. The germline gives CDR1 SGHRS, CDR2 YFSETQ. The CDR3 spells CASRLQGLSTDTQYF. CDR3 DNA sequence: TGCGCCAGCAGACTTCAGGGCCTGAGCACAGATACGCAGTATTTT.

The chain employs TRBV10-2 and TRBJ1-4; D is possibly TRBD1 (5 bases). The CDR3 totals 13 residues. V lost 9 bases, J lost 2 bases, and 10 bases lay in between. CDR1 is WSHSY and CDR2 is SAAADI in the germline V gene. CDR3 sequence reads: CASQRQTNEKLFF. Written as DNA, the CDR3 is TGCGCCAGTCAGCGACAGACTAATGAAAAACTGTTTTTT.